The following is a T cell receptor beta chain sequence with its context. Its binding antigen is unknown. No per-base quality is available; no much larger clone lies one base away. The sample is drawn from a study of blood T cell repertoires in COVID-19 (dated by TCRdb to 2018 to 2020). For context, the study as a whole: Collaborator samples came from the United States, Italy and Spain and covered acute and convalescent phases of COVID-19. Where available, HLA class I and class II types were obtained from metadata supplied by the sample provider rather than from assay-based typing. Samples came from the ongoing ImmuneRACE study (first 160 participants) plus 1,254 subjects from 6 global collaborators. A freely available public database, intended as a resource for researchers studying the immune response to SARS-CoV-2, is where the repertoires were released. Sample metadata almost always included a de-identified subject ID, COVID-19 status, age in years and sex. The material from the prospective study consisted of cDNA or gDNA derived from T cells, B-cell-depleted T cells, or PBMCs. Deeply sampled blood TCRbeta repertoires from subjects exposed to, actively infected with, or recovered from COVID-19 were included in the dataset. What the authors observed across the whole study: The amount of clinical and demographic metadata varied by source and participant and was provided uncurated.

TCRbeta CDR3 regions were amplified from genomic DNA by means of the immunoSEQ Assay, a bias-controlled multiplex PCR. The study's own analysis went as follows. The number of nucleated cells in each sample was estimated from the amplification of reference gene primers within the assay. Sequence reads were collapsed and filtered to measure the absolute abundance of every unique TCRbeta CDR3 rearrangement. Productive Simpson clonality was computed per sample as the square root of Simpson's diversity index over productive rearrangements. The table comes from immuneACCESS by way of TCRdb, which keeps in-frame sequences with V and J called. Part of the clones is missing from these tables; in studies checked, under half for an unresolved V gene and the rest for unknown reasons. For V, J and clone size, that table is used; D and trimming come from the DNA. The sample data list just over 80,000 clones, and around 81% of these were observed just once. Approximately 40% of the sample lies in the top ten.

Each collaborating institution followed its own protocols to collect whole blood in K2EDTA tubes. For TCRbeta analysis, collaborators shipped samples in one of three forms: frozen whole blood, isolated PBMCs, or DNA extracted from either of those sample types. Including the terminal cysteine and phenylalanine, the CDR3 comprises 15 residues. The sequence is cut down to CDR3 DNA, 45 bases in frame from base 1. CDR1 and CDR2 are drawn from the germline V gene: MNHEY, SVGAGI. The trim is 2 bases for V and 2 bases for J, with a gap of 12 bases between the germline ends. The sequence was obtained from a man at least 80 years old with acute or convalescent COVID-19. Here the chain combines TRBV6-5 and TRBJ1-1; there is no confident call for the D gene. The sample comprised peripheral blood. The CDR3 reads CASSYGSGFNTEAFF. The nucleotides are TGTGCCAGCAGTTACGGTTCGGGGTTTAACACTGAAGCTTTCTTT.